This T cell receptor (beta chain) was captured in a study of CXCR3-negative and CXCR3-positive naive CD8 T cells. Researchers prepared the TRB cDNA libraries using 5' RACE with UMI labels. TCRdb re-called the 5' RACE reads; one entry per CDR3 protein, DNA not given. The sample totals 45,000 to 70,000 distinct CDR3 sequences. The CDR3 is made up of 14 amino acids. Germline V gene data show CDR1 as LNHDA and CDR2 as SQIVND (reference sequence). This TCR derives from a human donor in good health. Some clones in this sample may be carry-over from other donors' samples. The sample taken for sequencing was memory CD8+ T cells from blood. The chain carries TRBV19 and TRBJ2-3. CDR3 region: CASSISGATDTQYF. The full variable domain, rest sourced from reference TRBV19 and TRBJ2-3, is DGGITQSPKYLFRKEGQNVTLSCEQNLNHDAMYWYRQDPGQGLRLIYYSQIVNDFQKGDIAEGYSVSREKKESFPLTVTSAQKNPTAFYLCASSISGATDTQYFGPGTRLTVL.